One sample yielded the 22 T cell receptor beta chains listed below, sequenced in a study of CD8+ T cells in alopecia areata. Sequencing used cDNA as its template, made by extracting RNA and reverse transcribing it. The data were produced by immunoSEQ multiplex PCR, yet TCRdb's version contains in-frame clones alone and is incomplete. This table holds about 140,000 clones, approximately 60% found once. The source material was CD8+ T cells sorted from blood. The receptors here all came from a human donor in good health.

This clone was seen a handful of times. The V gene is TRBV29-1, the J gene TRBJ2-3; D is undetermined. Looked up from germline, CDR1 is SQVTM and CDR2 is ANQGSEA. Trimming pared 4 bases from V and 0 bases from J, leaving 8 bases between. The CDR3 loop spans 13 amino acids. This chain's CDR3 is CSVGGSSTDTQYF. Here the CDR3 DNA reads TGCAGCGTTGGCGGATCCAGCACAGATACGCAGTATTTT.

This sequence joins TRBV28 and TRBJ1-2; TRBD1 aligns across 9 bases. This CDR3 has 15 amino acids. Germline V CDR1 and CDR2: MDHEN, SYDVKM. After removal of 7 bases from V and 2 bases from J, the junction contained 8 bases not matched to a gene. The CDR3 spells CASTYSDRGNYGYTF. For the CDR3, the DNA is TGTGCCAGCACTTATTCGGACAGGGGCAACTATGGCTACACCTTC.

This clone was observed a few times. This chain joins TRBV10-2 and TRBJ2-1; D call uncertain. CDR1 is WSHSY and CDR2 is SAAADI in the germline V gene. The CDR3 is 14 residues long. Trimming shortened V by 3 bases and J by 0 bases, and 6 bases separated the two germline ends. In DNA, the CDR3 is TGCGCCAGCAGTGACAGAAACTCCTACAATGAGCAGTTCTTC. It is translated as CASSDRNSYNEQFF.

The chain employs TRBV29-1 and TRBJ2-1, with TRBD2 as a possible D gene (5 bases). CDR3 length equals 16 residues. The V end lost 4 bases, the J end lost 5 bases, and 21 bases lay between the germline ends. Germline V gene data show CDR1 as SQVTM and CDR2 as ANQGSEA. CDR3 DNA sequence: TGCAGCGTTGGCGGCATCTGGGAGATGTCGCACAATGAGCAGTTCTTC. This sequence encodes CSVGGIWEMSHNEQFF.

A few counts support this clone. The chain carries TRBV23-1 and TRBJ2-3; no clear D gene. TRBV23-1 has ORF status, its function being uncertain. This CDR3 has 12 amino acids. Between the trimmed V and J ends, which lost 4 bases and 0 bases, there was a span of 2 bases. The CDR3 region is CASSLSTDTQYF. CDR3 coding DNA: TGCGCCAGCAGTCTCAGCACAGATACGCAGTATTTT.

This clone has only a few counts. V and J are TRBV15 and TRBJ2-2; TRBD1 is a possible D gene (5 bases). This CDR3 has 17 amino acids. The ends were cut back, 0 bases at V and 5 bases at J, with 16 bases in the middle. From germline, CDR1 is LNHNV and CDR2 YYDKDF (reference sequence). CDR3 coding DNA: TGTGCCACCAGCAGAGACCTATCCCAGACAGTTACCGGGGAGCTGTTTTTT. Translated, it gives CATSRDLSQTVTGELFF.

This clone was seen only a few times. J is TRBJ2-7 and V is TRBV29-1; possibly TRBD1 or TRBD2 for D (7 bases each). The CDR3 covers 13 residues. The ends were cut back, 6 bases at V and 3 bases at J, with 15 bases in the middle. In germline, CDR1 is SQVTM, CDR2 ANQGSEA. Written as DNA, the CDR3 is TGCAGCGTCCGAGCGGGACAGTACTACGAGCAGTACTTC. Amino acid sequence: CSVRAGQYYEQYF.

The genes are TRBV10-3 and TRBJ2-1; D may be TRBD1 (5 bases). This CDR3 comprises 12 residues. CDR1 and CDR2 from the germline V gene are ENHRY and SYGVKD. Trimming removed 2 bases at V and 10 bases at J, with 9 bases between. The CDR3 DNA sequence: TGTGCCATCAGTGAGGGGTCAGGGGAGCAGTTCTTC. Its translation is CAISEGSGEQFF.

This clone was seen more than once but under ten times. The gene calls are TRBV28 and TRBJ2-7, with D possibly TRBD1 on 6 matching bases. V was cut by 8 bases and J by 6 bases, with 11 bases left in between. Germline V lookup: CDR1 MDHEN, CDR2 SYDVKM. The CDR3 totals 11 residues. DNA for the CDR3: TGTGCCAGCTGCACAGGGACCGAGCAGTACTTC. Protein sequence: CASCTGTEQYF.

The table lists this clone with a few counts. The V gene is TRBV4-1, the J gene TRBJ1-5; D unresolved. Looked up from germline, CDR1 is MGHRA and CDR2 is YSYEKL. The CDR3 loop spans 15 amino acids. V lost 0 bases, J lost 4 bases, and 10 bases lay in between. CDR3 loop: CASSQEGRLNQPQHF. The CDR3 DNA is TGCGCCAGCAGCCAAGAAGGCAGGCTAAATCAGCCCCAGCATTTT.

This clone was picked up a small number of times. The rearrangement joins TRBV7-9 to TRBJ2-1; D may be TRBD2 (6 bases). Germline-derived CDR1 and CDR2 are SEHNR and FQNEAQ (reference sequence). Between the trimmed V and J ends, which lost 5 bases and 6 bases, there was a span of 11 bases. The CDR3 runs to 13 residues. CDR3 nucleotide sequence: TGTGCCAGCAGCCTAGAGCGGGCCAATGAGCAGTTCTTC. Translation: CASSLERANEQFF.

The chain recombines TRBV7-9 with TRBJ1-5; 7 bases line up with TRBD1. The trim removed 4 bases at V and 12 bases at J, leaving 3 bases unmatched. The CDR3 consists of 11 residues. CDR1 is SEHNR and CDR2 is FQNEAQ in the germline V gene (reference sequence). CDR3 region: CASSSDRDQHF. The CDR3 nucleotides are TGTGCCAGCAGCTCTGACAGGGACCAGCATTTT. The full variable domain, with the rest looked up from reference TRBV7-9 and TRBJ1-5, is DTGVSQNPRHKITKRGQNVTFRCDPISEHNRLYWYRQTLGQGPEFLTYFQNEAQLEKSRLLSDRFSAERPKGSFSTLEIQRTEQGDSAMYLCASSSDRDQHFGDGTRLSIL.

The chain joins TRBV14 to TRBJ2-1; 11 nucleotides agree with TRBD1. The CDR3 consists of 15 residues. CDR1 and CDR2 from the germline V gene are SGHDN and FVKESK. V lost 4 bases to trimming and J lost 6 bases; unmatched junction nucleotides: 5. The CDR3 loop is CASSLAGTGGNEQFF. Written as DNA, the CDR3 is TGTGCCAGCAGCCTAGCCGGGACAGGGGGCAATGAGCAGTTCTTC.

The chain employs TRBV9 and TRBJ2-7, with a possible D match to TRBD1 (5 bases). The V gene lost 0 bases and the J gene lost 6 bases, with 10 bases spanning the gap. This CDR3 comprises 13 residues. Germline assignment: CDR1 SGDLS and CDR2 YYNGEE. CDR3: CASSVERGGEQYF. The CDR3 DNA sequence: TGTGCCAGCAGCGTAGAAAGGGGTGGCGAGCAGTACTTC.

The genes are TRBV6-6 and TRBJ2-7; 8 bases are a match to TRBD1. CDR3 size: 13 residues. In germline, CDR1 is MNHNY, CDR2 SVGAGI (reference sequence). V was clipped by 5 bases and J by 5 bases; unmatched bases: 5. CDR3 sequence: CASSGQGPNEQYF. DNA of the CDR3: TGTGCCAGCAGTGGACAGGGACCCAACGAGCAGTACTTC.

The rearrangement links TRBV12-5 to TRBJ2-2; TRBD2 matches 15 bases. This CDR3 has 19 residues. The ends lost 2 bases at V and 4 bases at J; junction bases unmatched: 8. Per the germline V gene, CDR1 is LGHNT and CDR2 is FRNRAP. The CDR3 region is CASGLRGLAGGPSTGELFF. The CDR3 DNA is TGTGCTAGTGGTTTGAGGGGACTAGCGGGGGGACCGAGCACCGGGGAGCTGTTTTTT.

With respect to this clone: This clone may be a read error of a much larger clone one base away. Other nucleotide sequences in the sample specify the same CDR3. This chain links TRBV7-9 with TRBJ2-5; D is undetermined. Germline loops: CDR1 SEHNR, CDR2 FQNEAQ (reference sequence). Trimming stripped 3 bases from V and 1 base from J, with 0 bases between. The CDR3 length is 11 residues. CDR3 in amino acids: CASSFQETQYF. The CDR3 coding sequence is TGTGCCAGCAGCTTCCAAGAGACCCAGTACTTC.

The CDR3 coding sequence is TGCAGCCCCTTCCGTCGGGAAAAACTGTTTTTT. As protein: CSPFRREKLFF. The chain recombines TRBV29-1 with TRBJ1-4; D call uncertain. Trimming shortened V by 8 bases and J by 8 bases, and 12 bases separated the two germline ends. This CDR3 region has 11 residues. Germline lookup yields CDR1 SQVTM and CDR2 ANQGSEA.

The chain has TRBV7-9 and TRBJ2-7; TRBD2 matches 12 bases. This CDR3 comprises 17 residues. CDR1 and CDR2 (germline): SEHNR, FQNEAQ (reference sequence). The trim removed 4 bases at V and 0 bases at J, leaving 7 bases unmatched. The CDR3 bases are TGTGCCAGCAGCTACTCGACTAGCGGGAGACCCTCCTACGAGCAGTACTTC. This gives the protein CASSYSTSGRPSYEQYF. The entire variable domain, with the rest obtained from reference TRBV7-9 and TRBJ2-7, is as follows: DTGVSQNPRHKITKRGQNVTFRCDPISEHNRLYWYRQTLGQGPEFLTYFQNEAQLEKSRLLSDRFSAERPKGSFSTLEIQRTEQGDSAMYLCASSYSTSGRPSYEQYFGPGTRLTVT.

The chain carries TRBV6-5 and TRBJ2-7; D may be TRBD2 (6 bases). The CDR3 is 12 residues long. CDR1 is MNHEY and CDR2 is SVGAGI in the germline V gene. V dropped 5 bases and J dropped 4 bases, with 9 bases sitting between them. The CDR3 DNA reads as TGTGCCAGCAGTCATGGGGGGTACGAGCAGTACTTC. It codes for CASSHGGYEQYF.

The gene calls are TRBV20-1 and TRBJ1-4; no firm D call. The V end was cut by 2 bases, the J end by 8 bases, with 6 bases between. Germline lookup yields CDR1 DFQATT and CDR2 SNEGSKA (reference sequence). The CDR3 is 11 amino acids. The CDR3 region has the DNA TGCAGTGCTAGAAACAACGAAAAACTGTTTTTT. This encodes CSARNNEKLFF.

This chain connects TRBV7-9 to TRBJ2-1; 9 nucleotides agree with TRBD1. The junction had 7 bases not matched to a gene; V was cut back by 5 bases and J by 5 bases. The length of the CDR3 is 15 residues. In germline, CDR1 is SEHNR, CDR2 FQNEAQ (reference sequence). The CDR3 DNA follows: TGTGCCAGCAGCCCGGACAGGGGTGGACACAATGAGCAGTTCTTC. Residues: CASSPDRGGHNEQFF.